Listed below are T cell receptor beta chains from one sample, sequenced in a study of blood T cells in healthy people across ages. MiXCR was run by TCRdb on the 5' RACE reads, yielding one entry per CDR3 protein. Here the sample spans about 1.4 million distinct CDR3 sequences, approximately 59% being singletons. The material sequenced was blood. These receptors all stem from a man between 18 and 29 years old in good health. CDR3s leave out the opening cysteine and the closing phenylalanine or tryptophan. Fields, in order: V gene, J gene, D gene, CDR3 protein. D genes are given only for firm matches.

>TRBV28|TRBJ2-3|TRBD1
ASSLLLRGGGQY
>TRBV12-3/TRBV12-4|TRBJ2-1|TRBD2
ASSLGTRYNEQF
>TRBV20-1|TRBJ2-1|.
SVDLGSSYNEQF
>TRBV11-2|TRBJ2-1|TRBD2
ASSLTAGATYNEQF
>TRBV6-2/TRBV6-3|TRBJ1-2|.
ASSSRRGHPNGYT
>TRBV4-1|TRBJ1-2|TRBD1
ASSQDSRGQIGYT
>TRBV4-1|TRBJ2-7|.
ASSQSPTYEQY
>TRBV21-1|TRBJ2-4|.
AGFLIAKNIQY
>TRBV20-1|TRBJ2-5|.
SARSGTPETQY
>TRBV19|TRBJ2-2|.
ASSRDVGTGELF
>TRBV9|TRBJ2-1|TRBD2
ASSVDPSGTYNEQF
>TRBV20-1|TRBJ2-3|.
SAQSGLRSTPTDTQY
>TRBV4-1|TRBJ1-6|TRBD1
ASSQERQGGSPLH
>TRBV5-6|TRBJ1-4|.
ASSFQGGGRSVRLF
>TRBV9|TRBJ2-3|.
ASSETGQRGTDTQY
>TRBV7-8|TRBJ2-1|TRBD2
ASALGRSYNEQF
>TRBV25-1|TRBJ2-3|.
ASSDISLTDTQY
>TRBV4-2|TRBJ1-6|.
ASSQQRTVDSPLH
>TRBV20-1|TRBJ1-2|.
SARMGDYGYT
>TRBV6-1|TRBJ1-6|.
ANYHAWTSNFSPLH
>TRBV4-1|TRBJ2-1|TRBD1
ARSQDGQGGSSYEQF
>TRBV2|TRBJ1-1|.
ATTATNPRGGRLGNTEAF
>TRBV7-9|TRBJ1-1|.
ASSDTDKNTEAF
>TRBV12-3/TRBV12-4|TRBJ1-4|.
ASSRGLSVDEKLF
>TRBV4-3|TRBJ1-2|.
TSSPSSTTSNYGYT
>TRBV6-6|.|TRBD2
ASSSLAAPYEQY
>TRBV21-1|TRBJ1-5|.
AKRNRANQPQH
>TRBV6-2/TRBV6-3|TRBJ1-5|.
ASSPAQGNQPQH
>TRBV9|TRBJ1-1|.
ASSVALGANTEAF
>TRBV2|.|.
ASSSIGSGRETQY